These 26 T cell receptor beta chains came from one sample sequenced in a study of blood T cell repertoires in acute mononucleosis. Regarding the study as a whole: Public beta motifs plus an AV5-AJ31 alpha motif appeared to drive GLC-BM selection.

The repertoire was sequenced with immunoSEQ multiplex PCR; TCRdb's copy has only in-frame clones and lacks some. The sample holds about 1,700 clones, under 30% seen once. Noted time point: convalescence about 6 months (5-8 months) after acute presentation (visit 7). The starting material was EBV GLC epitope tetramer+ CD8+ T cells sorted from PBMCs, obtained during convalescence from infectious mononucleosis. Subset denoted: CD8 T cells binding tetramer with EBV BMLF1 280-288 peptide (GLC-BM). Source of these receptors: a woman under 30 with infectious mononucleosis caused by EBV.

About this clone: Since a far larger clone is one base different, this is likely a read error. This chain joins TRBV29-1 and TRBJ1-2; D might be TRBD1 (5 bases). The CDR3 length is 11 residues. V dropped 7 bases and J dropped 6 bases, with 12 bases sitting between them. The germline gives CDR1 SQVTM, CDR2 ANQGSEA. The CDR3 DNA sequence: TGCAGCGCAGAGAGGGGAGATGGCTACACCTTC. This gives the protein CSAERGDGYTF.

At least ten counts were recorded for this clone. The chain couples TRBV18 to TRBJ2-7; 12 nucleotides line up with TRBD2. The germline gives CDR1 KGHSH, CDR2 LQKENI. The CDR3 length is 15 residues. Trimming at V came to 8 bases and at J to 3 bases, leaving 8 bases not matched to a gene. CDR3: CASSPTSGSVYEQYF. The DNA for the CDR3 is TGTGCCAGCAGCCCGACTAGCGGGAGTGTCTACGAGCAGTACTTC. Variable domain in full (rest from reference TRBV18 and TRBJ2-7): NAGVMQNPRHLVRRRGQEARLRCSPMKGHSHVYWYRQLPEEGLKFMVYLQKENIIDESGMPKERFSAEFPKEGPSILRIQQVVRGDSAAYFCASSPTSGSVYEQYFGPGTRLTVT.

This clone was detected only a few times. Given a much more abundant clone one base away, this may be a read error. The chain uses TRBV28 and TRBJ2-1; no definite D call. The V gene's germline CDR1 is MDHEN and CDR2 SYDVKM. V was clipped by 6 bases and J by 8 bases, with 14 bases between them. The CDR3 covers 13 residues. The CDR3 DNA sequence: TGTGCCAGCAGCGTAGCAGGTGGGGATGAGCAGTTCTTC. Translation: CASSVAGGDEQFF.

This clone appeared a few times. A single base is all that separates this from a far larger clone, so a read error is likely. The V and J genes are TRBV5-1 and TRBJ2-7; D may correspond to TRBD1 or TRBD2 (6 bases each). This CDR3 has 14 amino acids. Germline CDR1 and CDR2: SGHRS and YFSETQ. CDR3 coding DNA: TGCGCCAGCAGCTTGGCCCTCGGGGGCCACGAGCATTACTTC. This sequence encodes CASSLALGGHEHYF.

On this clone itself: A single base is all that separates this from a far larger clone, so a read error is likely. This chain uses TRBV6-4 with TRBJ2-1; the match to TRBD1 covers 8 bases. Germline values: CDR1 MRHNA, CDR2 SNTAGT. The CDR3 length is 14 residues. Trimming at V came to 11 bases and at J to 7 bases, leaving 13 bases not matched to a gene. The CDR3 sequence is CACELWTGHNEQFF. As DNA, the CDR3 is TGTGCCTGCGAGCTCTGGACAGGGCATAATGAGCAGTTCTTC.

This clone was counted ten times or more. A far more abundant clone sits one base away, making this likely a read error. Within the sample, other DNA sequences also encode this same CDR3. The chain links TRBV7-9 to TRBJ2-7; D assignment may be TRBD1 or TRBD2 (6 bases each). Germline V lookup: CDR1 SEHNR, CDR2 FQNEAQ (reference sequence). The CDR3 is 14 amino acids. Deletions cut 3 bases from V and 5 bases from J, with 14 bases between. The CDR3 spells CASSLALGGHEQYF. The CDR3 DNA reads TGTGCCAGCAGCTTGGCCCTCGGGGGCCACGAGCAGTACTTC.

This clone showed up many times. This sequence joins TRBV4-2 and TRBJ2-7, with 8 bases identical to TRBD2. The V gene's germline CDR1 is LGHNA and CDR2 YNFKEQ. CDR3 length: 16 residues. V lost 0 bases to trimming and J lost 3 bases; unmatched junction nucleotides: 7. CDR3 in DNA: TGTGCCAGCAGCCAAGAAAGCTCTAGCGGGCTCTACGAGCAGTACTTC. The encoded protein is CASSQESSSGLYEQYF.

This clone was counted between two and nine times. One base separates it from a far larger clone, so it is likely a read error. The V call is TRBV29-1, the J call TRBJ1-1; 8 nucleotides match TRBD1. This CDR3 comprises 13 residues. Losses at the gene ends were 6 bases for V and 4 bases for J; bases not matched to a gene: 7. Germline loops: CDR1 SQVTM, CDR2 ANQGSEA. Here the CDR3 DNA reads TGCAGCGTGGGGGGACAGGCGATCACTGAAGCTTTCTTT. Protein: CSVGGQAITEAFF.

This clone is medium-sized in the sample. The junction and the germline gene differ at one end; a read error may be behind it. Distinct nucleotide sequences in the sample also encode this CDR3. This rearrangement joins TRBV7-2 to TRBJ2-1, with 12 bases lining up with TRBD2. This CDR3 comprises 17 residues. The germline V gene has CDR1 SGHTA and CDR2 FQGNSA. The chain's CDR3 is CASSLGLAGRSYNEQFF. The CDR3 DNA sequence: TGCGCCAGCAGCCTAGGACTAGCGGGGCGCTCCTACAATGAGCAGTTCTTC.

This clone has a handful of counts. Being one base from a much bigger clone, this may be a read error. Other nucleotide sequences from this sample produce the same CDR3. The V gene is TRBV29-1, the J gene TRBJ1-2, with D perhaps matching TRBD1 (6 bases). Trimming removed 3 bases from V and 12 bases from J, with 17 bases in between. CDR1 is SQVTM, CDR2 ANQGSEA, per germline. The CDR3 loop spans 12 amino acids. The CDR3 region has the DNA TGCAGCGTTGATGGGTTGGGGGCGGGGGACACCTTC. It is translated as CSVDGLGAGDTF. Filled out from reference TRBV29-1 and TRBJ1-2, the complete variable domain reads SAVISQKPSRDICQRGTSLTIQCQVDSQVTMMFWYRQQPGQSLTLIATANQGSEATYESGFVIDKFPISRPNLTFSTLTVSNMSPEDSSIYLCSVDGLGAGDTFGSGTRLTVV.

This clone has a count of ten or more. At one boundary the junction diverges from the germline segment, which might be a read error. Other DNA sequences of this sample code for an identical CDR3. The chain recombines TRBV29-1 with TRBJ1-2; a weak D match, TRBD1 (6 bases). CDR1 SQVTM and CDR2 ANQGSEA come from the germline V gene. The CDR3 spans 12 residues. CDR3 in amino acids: CCVEGVGAGDTF. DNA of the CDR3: TGCTGCGTTGAAGGGGTGGGGGCGGGGGACACCTTC.

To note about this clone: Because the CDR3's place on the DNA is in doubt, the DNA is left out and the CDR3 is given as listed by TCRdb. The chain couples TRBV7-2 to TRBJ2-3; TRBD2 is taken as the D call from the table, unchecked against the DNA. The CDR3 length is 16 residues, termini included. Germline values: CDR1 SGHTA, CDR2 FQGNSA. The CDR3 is CASSLGSGRGDTQYFF.

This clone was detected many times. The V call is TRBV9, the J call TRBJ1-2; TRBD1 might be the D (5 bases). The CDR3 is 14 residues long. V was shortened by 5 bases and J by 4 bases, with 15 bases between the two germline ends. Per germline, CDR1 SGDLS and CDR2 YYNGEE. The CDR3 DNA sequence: TGTGCCAGCAGTGAAGCGTCAGGGTCCTATGGCTACACCTTC. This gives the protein CASSEASGSYGYTF. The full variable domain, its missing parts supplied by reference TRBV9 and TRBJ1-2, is DSGVTQTPKHLITATGQRVTLRCSPRSGDLSVYWYQQSLDQGLQFLIQYYNGEERAKGNILERFSAQQFPDLHSELNLSSLELGDSALYFCASSEASGSYGYTFGSGTRLTVV.

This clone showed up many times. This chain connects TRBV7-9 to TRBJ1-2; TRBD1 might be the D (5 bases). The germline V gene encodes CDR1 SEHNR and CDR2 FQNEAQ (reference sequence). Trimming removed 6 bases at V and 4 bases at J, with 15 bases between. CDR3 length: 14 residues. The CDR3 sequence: CASSEASGSYGYTF. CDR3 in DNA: TGTGCCAGCAGTGAAGCGTCAGGGTCCTATGGCTACACCTTC.

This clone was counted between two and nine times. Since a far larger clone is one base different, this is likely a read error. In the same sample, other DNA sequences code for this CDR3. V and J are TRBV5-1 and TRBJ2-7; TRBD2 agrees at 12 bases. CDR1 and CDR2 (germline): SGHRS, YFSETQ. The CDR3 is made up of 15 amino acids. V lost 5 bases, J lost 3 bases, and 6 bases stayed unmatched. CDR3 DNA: TGCGCCAGCAGTCCGACTAGCGGGAGTATCTACGAGCAGTACTTC. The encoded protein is CASSPTSGSIYEQYF.

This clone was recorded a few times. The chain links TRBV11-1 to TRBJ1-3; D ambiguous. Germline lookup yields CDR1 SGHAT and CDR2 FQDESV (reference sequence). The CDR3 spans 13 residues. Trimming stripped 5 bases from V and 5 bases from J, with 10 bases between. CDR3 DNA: TGTGCCAGCAGCGGGATGACCCGAAACACCATATATTTT. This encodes CASSGMTRNTIYF.

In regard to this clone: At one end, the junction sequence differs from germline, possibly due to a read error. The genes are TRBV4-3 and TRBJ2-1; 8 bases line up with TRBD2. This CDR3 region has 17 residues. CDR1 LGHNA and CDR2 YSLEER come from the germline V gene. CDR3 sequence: CATSLGLAGRSYNEQFF. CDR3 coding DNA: TGCGCCACCAGCCTAGGACTAGCCGGGCGCTCCTACAATGAGCAGTTCTTC.

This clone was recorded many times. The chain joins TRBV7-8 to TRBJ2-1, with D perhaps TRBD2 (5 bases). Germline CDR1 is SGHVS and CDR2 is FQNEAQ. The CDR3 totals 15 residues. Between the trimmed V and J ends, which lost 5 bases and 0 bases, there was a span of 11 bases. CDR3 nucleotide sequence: TGTGCCAGCAGCACCGTAACTAGCTCCTACAATGAGCAGTTCTTC. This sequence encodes CASSTVTSSYNEQFF.

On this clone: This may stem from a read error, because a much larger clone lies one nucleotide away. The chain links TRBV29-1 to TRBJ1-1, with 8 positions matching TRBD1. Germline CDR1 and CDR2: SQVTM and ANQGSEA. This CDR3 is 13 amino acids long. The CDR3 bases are TGCAGCGTGGGGGGACAGGCGTACACTGATGCTTTCTTT. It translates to CSVGGQAYTDAFF.

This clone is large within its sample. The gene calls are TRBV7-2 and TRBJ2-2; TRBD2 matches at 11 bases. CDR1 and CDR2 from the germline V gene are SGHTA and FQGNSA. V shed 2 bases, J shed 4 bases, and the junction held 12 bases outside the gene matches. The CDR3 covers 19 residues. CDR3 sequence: CASSLLHATSGSSTGELFF. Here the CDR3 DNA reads TGTGCCAGCAGCTTACTACACGCCACTAGCGGGAGTTCCACCGGGGAGCTGTTTTTT.

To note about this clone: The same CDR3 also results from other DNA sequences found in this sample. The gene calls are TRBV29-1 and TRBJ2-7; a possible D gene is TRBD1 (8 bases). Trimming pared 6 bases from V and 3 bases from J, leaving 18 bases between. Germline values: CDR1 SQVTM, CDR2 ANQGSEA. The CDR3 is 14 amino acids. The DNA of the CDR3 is TGCAGCGTGGGGGGGACAGGCTCATTCTACGAGCAGTACTTC. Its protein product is CSVGGTGSFYEQYF.

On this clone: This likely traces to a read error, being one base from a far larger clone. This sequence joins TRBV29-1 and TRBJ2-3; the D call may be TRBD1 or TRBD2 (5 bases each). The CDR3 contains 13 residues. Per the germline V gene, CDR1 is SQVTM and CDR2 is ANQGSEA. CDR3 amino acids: CSVAGTRTDPQYF. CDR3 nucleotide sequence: TGCAGCGTTGCCGGGACCCGCACAGATCCGCAGTATTTT.

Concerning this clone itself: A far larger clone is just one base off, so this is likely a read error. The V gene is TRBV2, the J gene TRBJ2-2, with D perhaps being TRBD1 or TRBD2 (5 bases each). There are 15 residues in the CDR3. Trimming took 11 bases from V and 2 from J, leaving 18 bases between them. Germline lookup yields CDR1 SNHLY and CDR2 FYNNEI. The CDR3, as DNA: TGTGCCGGCCAGAACGGGACGGTAAACACCGGGGAGCTGTTTTTT. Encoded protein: CAGQNGTVNTGELFF.

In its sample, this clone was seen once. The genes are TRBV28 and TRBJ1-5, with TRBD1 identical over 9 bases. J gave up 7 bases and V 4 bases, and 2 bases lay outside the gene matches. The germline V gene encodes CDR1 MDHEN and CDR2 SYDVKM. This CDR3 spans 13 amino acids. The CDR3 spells CASSYGTGQPQHF. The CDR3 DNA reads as TGTGCCAGCAGTTACGGGACAGGGCAGCCCCAGCATTTT.

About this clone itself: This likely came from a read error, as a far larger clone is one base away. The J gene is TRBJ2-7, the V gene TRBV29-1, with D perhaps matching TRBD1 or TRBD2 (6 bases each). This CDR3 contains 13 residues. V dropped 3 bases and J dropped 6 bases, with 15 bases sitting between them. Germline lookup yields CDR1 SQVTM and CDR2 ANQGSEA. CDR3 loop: CSVEGGEAFEQYF. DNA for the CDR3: TGCAGCGTTGAGGGGGGCGAAGCCTTCGAGCAGTACTTC.

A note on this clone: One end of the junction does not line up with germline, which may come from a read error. The CDR3 region is CSVGGLANSDAFF. Written as DNA, the CDR3 is TGCAGCGTGGGGGGACTGGCGAACTCTGATGCTTTCTTT. The rearrangement joins TRBV29-1 to TRBJ1-1; D is perhaps TRBD1 (5 bases). Looked up from germline, CDR1 is SQVTM and CDR2 is ANQGSEA. The CDR3 sequence is 13 residues long.